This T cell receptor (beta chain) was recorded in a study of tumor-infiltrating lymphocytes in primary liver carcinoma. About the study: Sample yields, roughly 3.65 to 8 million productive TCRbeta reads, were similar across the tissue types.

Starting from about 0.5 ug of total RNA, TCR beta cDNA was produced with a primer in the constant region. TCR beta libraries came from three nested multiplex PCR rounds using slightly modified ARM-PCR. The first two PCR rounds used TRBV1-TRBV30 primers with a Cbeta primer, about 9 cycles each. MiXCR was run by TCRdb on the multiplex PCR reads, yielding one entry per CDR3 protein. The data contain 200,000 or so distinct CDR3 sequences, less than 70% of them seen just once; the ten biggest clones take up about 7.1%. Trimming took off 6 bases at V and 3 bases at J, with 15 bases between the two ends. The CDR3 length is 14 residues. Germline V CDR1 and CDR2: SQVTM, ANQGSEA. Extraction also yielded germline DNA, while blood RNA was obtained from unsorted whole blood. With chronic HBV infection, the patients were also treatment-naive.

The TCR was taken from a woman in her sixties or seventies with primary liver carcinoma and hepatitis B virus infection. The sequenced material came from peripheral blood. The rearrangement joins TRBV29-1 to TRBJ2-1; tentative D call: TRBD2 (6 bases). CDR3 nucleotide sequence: TGCAGCGTCGTATCCGTGACTAGCTACAATGAGCAGTTCTTC. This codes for CSVVSVTSYNEQFF.